Below, one T cell receptor beta chain is given with its context. The junction does not match germline at one end; this may be a read error. This CDR3 is also generated by other DNA sequences in the sample. These data come from a study of shared clonotypes between healthy human individuals. Naive CD8 cells lacked CD45RO, underwent positive selection for CCR7 and left out terminally differentiated effector memory CD45RA+ cells. The protocol was immunoSEQ multiplex PCR, while the TCRdb copy is restricted to in-frame clones and leaves out a portion. Seen here are 600,000 or so clones, 90% to 95% observed once, and the top ten hold over 0.1%. Input material: naive CD8+ T cells sorted from blood. This TCR came from a woman in her thirties in good health.

The CDR3 sequence: CASSFRFPRQGNTYEQYF. CDR3 sequence (DNA): TGTGCCAGCAGTTTCCGCTTCCCCCGACAGGGCAATACCTACGAGCAGTATTTC. V usage is TRBV28 and J usage is TRBJ2-7; 7 bases fit TRBD1. Germline CDR1 reads MDHEN; CDR2 reads SYDVKM. The CDR3 extends over 18 amino acids.